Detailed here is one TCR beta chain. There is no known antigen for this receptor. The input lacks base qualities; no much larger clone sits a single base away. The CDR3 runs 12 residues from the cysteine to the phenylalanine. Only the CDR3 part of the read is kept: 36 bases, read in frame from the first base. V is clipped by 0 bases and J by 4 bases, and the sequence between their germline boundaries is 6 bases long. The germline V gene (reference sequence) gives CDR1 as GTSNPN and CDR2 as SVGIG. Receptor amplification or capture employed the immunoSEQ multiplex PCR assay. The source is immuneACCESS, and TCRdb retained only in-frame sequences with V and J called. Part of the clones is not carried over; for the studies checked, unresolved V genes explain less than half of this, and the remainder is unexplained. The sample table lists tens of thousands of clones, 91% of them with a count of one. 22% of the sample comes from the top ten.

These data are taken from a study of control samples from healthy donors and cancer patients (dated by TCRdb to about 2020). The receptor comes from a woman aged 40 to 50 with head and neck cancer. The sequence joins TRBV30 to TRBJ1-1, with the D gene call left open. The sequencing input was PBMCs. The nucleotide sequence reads TGTGCCTGGAGTGTTCCCTTCACTGAAGCTTTCTTT. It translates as CAWSVPFTEAFF. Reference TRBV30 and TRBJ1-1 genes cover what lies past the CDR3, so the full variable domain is SQTIHQWPATLVQPVGSPLSLECTVEGTSNPNLYWYRQAAGRGLQLLFYSVGIGQISSEVPQNLSASRPQDRQFILSSKKLLLSDSGFYLCAWSVPFTEAFFGQGTRLTVV.